Here is one TCR beta chain with its context. What it recognizes is unknown. At the time of sampling, donors were nominally healthy, though unrecorded immune exposures were likely. PCR primers comprised 60 Vbeta and 13 Jbeta primers. Clones were read by immunoSEQ multiplex PCR, and TCRdb kept only the in-frame ones, dropping some. The sample has 200,000 to 250,000 clones; approximately 84% are singletons. The CDR3 loop spans 18 amino acids. CDR1 is SGHRS, CDR2 YFSETQ, per germline. The V end was cut by 4 bases, the J end by 4 bases, with 26 bases between. These data come from a study of cytomegalovirus exposure and HLA in healthy donors. Points from the study as a whole: In a later analysis, HLA-C alleles had the fewest associated TCRs, DRB1 alleles the most. A prior analysis recorded that most TCR beta V segments were productive about 90% or about 30% of the time.

This TCR was sampled from a woman between 40 and 50 years old in good health and CMV-seronegative. Source material: PBMCs. The rearrangement links TRBV5-1 to TRBJ1-1, with a possible D match to TRBD1 (5 bases). The CDR3 here is CASSTNGPGREGSTEAFF. CDR3 in DNA: TGCGCCAGCAGCACCAATGGACCGGGACGGGAGGGGAGCACTGAAGCTTTCTTT.